This is a list of T cell receptor beta chains from one sample in a study of blood T cell repertoires in COVID-19. Clones were read by immunoSEQ multiplex PCR, and TCRdb kept only the in-frame ones, dropping some. The table includes under 150,000 clones, roughly 80% detected once. The source material was peripheral blood. The origin of the receptors is a woman in her fifties or sixties with acute or convalescent COVID-19. The CDR3 runs from the conserved cysteine through the conserved F or W. Fields, in order: V gene, J gene, D gene, clone size, CDR3 DNA, CDR3 protein. A D gene is named only where the DNA matches it firmly. Clone sizes are given selectively: once, few, many, or a class where the clone is expanded.

V gene: TRBV3-1/TRBV3-2; J gene: TRBJ1-2; D gene: .; clone size: .; CDR3 DNA: TGTGCCAGCAGCCAAGTGACACCGTATGGCTACACCTTC; CDR3 protein: CASSQVTPYGYTF
V gene: TRBV6-5; J gene: TRBJ1-6; D gene: .; clone size: .; CDR3 DNA: TGTGCCAGCGGACAGATTGATTCACCCCTCCACTTT; CDR3 protein: CASGQIDSPLHF
V gene: TRBV28; J gene: TRBJ1-1; D gene: TRBD1; clone size: .; CDR3 DNA: TGTGCCAGCCGAAATACAGGGGGCCCTGAAGCTTTCTTT; CDR3 protein: CASRNTGGPEAFF
V gene: TRBV5-1; J gene: TRBJ1-3; D gene: TRBD1; clone size: .; CDR3 DNA: TGCGCCAGCAGCACTGACAGGGGCCTTGGAAACACCATATATTTT; CDR3 protein: CASSTDRGLGNTIYF
V gene: TRBV5-4; J gene: TRBJ2-2; D gene: .; clone size: .; CDR3 DNA: TGTGCCAGCAGCTTGATCCTAGCTGGGAACACCGGGGAGCTGTTTTTT; CDR3 protein: CASSLILAGNTGELFF
V gene: TRBV5-1; J gene: TRBJ1-4; D gene: TRBD1; clone size: .; CDR3 DNA: TGCGCCAGCAGCAGTGGGACAGGGAATGAAAAACTGTTTTTT; CDR3 protein: CASSSGTGNEKLFF
V gene: TRBV6-5; J gene: TRBJ2-7; D gene: .; clone size: .; CDR3 DNA: TGTGCCAGCAGTCTACAGGGAACCTCCTACGAGCAGTACTTC; CDR3 protein: CASSLQGTSYEQYF
V gene: TRBV28; J gene: TRBJ1-2; D gene: TRBD1; clone size: .; CDR3 DNA: TGTGCCAGCAGTTTTCGCTCGGGACAGGGCCACAGTAACTATGGCTACACCTTC; CDR3 protein: CASSFRSGQGHSNYGYTF
V gene: TRBV2; J gene: TRBJ1-4; D gene: TRBD1; clone size: .; CDR3 DNA: TGTGCCAGCAGGGCGACAGGGGGCGCTGAAAAACTGTTTTTT; CDR3 protein: CASRATGGAEKLFF
V gene: TRBV7-9; J gene: TRBJ2-4; D gene: TRBD2; clone size: .; CDR3 DNA: TGTGCCAGCAGCCTCGTGACTAGCGAGATTCAGTACTTC; CDR3 protein: CASSLVTSEIQYF
V gene: TRBV4-3; J gene: TRBJ2-1; D gene: .; clone size: .; CDR3 DNA: TGCGCCAGCAGCCAAACTCCAAGCTCCTACAATGAGCAGTTCTTC; CDR3 protein: CASSQTPSSYNEQFF
V gene: TRBV30; J gene: TRBJ2-1; D gene: TRBD2; clone size: .; CDR3 DNA: TGTGCCTGGAGTGCCCGTCGTAGCGGGCCGGAAAAGTCCTACAATGAGCAGTTCTTC; CDR3 protein: CAWSARRSGPEKSYNEQFF
V gene: TRBV30; J gene: TRBJ1-1; D gene: .; clone size: .; CDR3 DNA: TGTGCCTGGAGTGAGTTAGGCGGCACTGAAGCTTTCTTT; CDR3 protein: CAWSELGGTEAFF
V gene: TRBV2; J gene: TRBJ2-5; D gene: .; clone size: once; CDR3 DNA: TGTGCCAGCGGACAGCAAGAGACCCAGTACTTC; CDR3 protein: CASGQQETQYF
V gene: TRBV2; J gene: TRBJ2-1; D gene: TRBD2; clone size: .; CDR3 DNA: TGTGCCAGCAGTGCCGTAACTAGCGGAAGGAGGCATGAGCAGTTCTTC; CDR3 protein: CASSAVTSGRRHEQFF
V gene: TRBV11-2; J gene: TRBJ1-6; D gene: TRBD1; clone size: .; CDR3 DNA: TGTGCCAGCAGCTCGTGGACAGGGGATAATTCACCCCTCCACTTT; CDR3 protein: CASSSWTGDNSPLHF
V gene: TRBV7-9; J gene: TRBJ2-7; D gene: .; clone size: .; CDR3 DNA: TGTGCCAGCAGCTTGGGCCCTGTCTACGAGCAGTACTTC; CDR3 protein: CASSLGPVYEQYF
V gene: TRBV2; J gene: TRBJ2-5; D gene: .; clone size: .; CDR3 DNA: TGTGCCAGCAGTGGGGCTGGGAGCCTGGGGTCCCAAGAGACCCAGTACTTC; CDR3 protein: CASSGAGSLGSQETQYF
V gene: TRBV29-1; J gene: TRBJ2-1; D gene: TRBD1; clone size: .; CDR3 DNA: TGCAGCGTTTCCGGGTTAATGACAGGGCGGTACAATGAGCAGTTCTTC; CDR3 protein: CSVSGLMTGRYNEQFF
V gene: TRBV7-2; J gene: TRBJ2-7; D gene: TRBD1; clone size: few; CDR3 DNA: TGTGCCAGCAGCTTAACCCCCCGGGACAGGTACGAGCAGTACTTC; CDR3 protein: CASSLTPRDRYEQYF
V gene: TRBV29-1; J gene: TRBJ2-3; D gene: TRBD2; clone size: .; CDR3 DNA: TGCAGCGTTTCCTGGGGGACTAGTGCTAGCACAGATACGCAGTATTTT; CDR3 protein: CSVSWGTSASTDTQYF
V gene: TRBV11-2; J gene: TRBJ2-7; D gene: .; clone size: .; CDR3 DNA: TGTGCCAGCAGCCCGACTAGTGTCGAGCAGTACTTC; CDR3 protein: CASSPTSVEQYF
V gene: TRBV3-1/TRBV3-2; J gene: TRBJ1-3; D gene: .; clone size: .; CDR3 DNA: TGTGCCAGCAGCCAAGATGGCAGTTCTGGAAACACCATATATTTT; CDR3 protein: CASSQDGSSGNTIYF
V gene: TRBV28; J gene: TRBJ1-2; D gene: .; clone size: .; CDR3 DNA: TGTGCCAGCAGTTTGAGGACAGTAACTAACTATGGCTACACCTTC; CDR3 protein: CASSLRTVTNYGYTF
V gene: TRBV18; J gene: TRBJ2-7; D gene: .; clone size: .; CDR3 DNA: TGTGCCAGCTCACCTGGGGCCCTCTCGGGGGACGAGCAGTACTTC; CDR3 protein: CASSPGALSGDEQYF
V gene: TRBV30; J gene: TRBJ2-1; D gene: .; clone size: .; CDR3 DNA: TGTGCCTGGAGCGAGCGGTACCCGAGTCTCGGGGTTTACAATGAGCAGTTCTTC; CDR3 protein: CAWSERYPSLGVYNEQFF
V gene: TRBV28; J gene: TRBJ1-2; D gene: .; clone size: .; CDR3 DNA: TGTGCCAGCAGTTCGACTGTTAATGGCTACACCTTC; CDR3 protein: CASSSTVNGYTF
V gene: TRBV30; J gene: TRBJ2-7; D gene: .; clone size: .; CDR3 DNA: TGTGCCTGGAGTGCCCTCTTCGAGCAGTACTTC; CDR3 protein: CAWSALFEQYF
V gene: TRBV11-3; J gene: TRBJ2-2; D gene: .; clone size: .; CDR3 DNA: TGTGCCAGCACGCTACAGTATGGCGGGGAGCTGTTTTTT; CDR3 protein: CASTLQYGGELFF
V gene: TRBV5-1; J gene: TRBJ2-3; D gene: .; clone size: .; CDR3 DNA: TGCGCCAGCAGCTTGGTTGCGGCCCCTGGCACAGATACGCAGTATTTT; CDR3 protein: CASSLVAAPGTDTQYF
V gene: TRBV7-3; J gene: TRBJ2-7; D gene: .; clone size: few; CDR3 DNA: TGTGCCAGCAGTTCGGAGGTCGGCGAGCAGTACTTC; CDR3 protein: CASSSEVGEQYF
V gene: TRBV24-1; J gene: TRBJ1-2; D gene: TRBD1; clone size: few; CDR3 DNA: TGTGCCACCAGTGATGCCGGGACAGGGGGCTATGGCTACACCTTC; CDR3 protein: CATSDAGTGGYGYTF
V gene: TRBV5-1; J gene: TRBJ2-1; D gene: .; clone size: few; CDR3 DNA: TGCGCCAGCAGCCAGCGAGCGGGCCTAAACTCGGGGGAGCAGTTCTTC; CDR3 protein: CASSQRAGLNSGEQFF
V gene: TRBV11-1; J gene: TRBJ1-4; D gene: TRBD1; clone size: once; CDR3 DNA: TGTGCCAGCAGCCGGGACAGCCTTAATGAAAAACTGTTTTTT; CDR3 protein: CASSRDSLNEKLFF
V gene: TRBV5-1; J gene: TRBJ2-7; D gene: TRBD1; clone size: .; CDR3 DNA: TGCGCCAGCAGCGGACAGGGGCCGGAACACGAGCAGTACTTC; CDR3 protein: CASSGQGPEHEQYF
V gene: TRBV28; J gene: TRBJ1-5; D gene: .; clone size: .; CDR3 DNA: TGTGCCAGCTCCGGGGATAGCAATCAGCCCCAGCATTTT; CDR3 protein: CASSGDSNQPQHF
V gene: TRBV28; J gene: TRBJ2-5; D gene: .; clone size: .; CDR3 DNA: TGTGCCAGCAGATTTTCAAACAGATACCAAGAGACCCAGTACTTC; CDR3 protein: CASRFSNRYQETQYF
V gene: TRBV11-2; J gene: TRBJ2-1; D gene: .; clone size: once; CDR3 DNA: TGTGCCAGCAGGGACCGGGACTTCTACAATGAGCAGTTCTTC; CDR3 protein: CASRDRDFYNEQFF
V gene: TRBV29-1; J gene: TRBJ2-2; D gene: .; clone size: .; CDR3 DNA: TGCAGCGCCGACAGTCCGAACACCGGGGAGCTGTTTTTT; CDR3 protein: CSADSPNTGELFF
V gene: TRBV3-1/TRBV3-2; J gene: TRBJ2-1; D gene: .; clone size: .; CDR3 DNA: TGTGCCAGCAGCCTCAGGTTAGTTTACAATGAGCAGTTCTTC; CDR3 protein: CASSLRLVYNEQFF
V gene: TRBV6-5; J gene: TRBJ2-1; D gene: .; clone size: .; CDR3 DNA: TGTGCCAGCAGCCATGACGGACTTTCGGGCAATGAGCAGTTCTTC; CDR3 protein: CASSHDGLSGNEQFF
V gene: TRBV19; J gene: TRBJ1-1; D gene: .; clone size: .; CDR3 DNA: TGTGCCAGTAGTCGAGAAATGACACCGAACACTGAAGCTTTCTTT; CDR3 protein: CASSREMTPNTEAFF
V gene: TRBV18; J gene: TRBJ2-6; D gene: TRBD1; clone size: few; CDR3 DNA: TGTGCCAGCTCACAAACCGGGACAGGTTCCCTTTCTGGGGCCAACGTCCTGACTTTC; CDR3 protein: CASSQTGTGSLSGANVLTF
V gene: TRBV5-1; J gene: TRBJ1-4; D gene: TRBD1; clone size: .; CDR3 DNA: TGCGCCAGCCGGGACAGTCAGGAAAAACTGTTTTTT; CDR3 protein: CASRDSQEKLFF
V gene: TRBV27; J gene: TRBJ2-1; D gene: .; clone size: .; CDR3 DNA: TGTGCCAGCAGTTTTGGGGACTTCCGCAATGAGCAGTTCTTC; CDR3 protein: CASSFGDFRNEQFF
V gene: TRBV7-3; J gene: TRBJ1-1; D gene: .; clone size: .; CDR3 DNA: TGTGCCAGCAGCTTTCTTACCTACGGGAGGGACGGCACTGAAGCTTTCTTT; CDR3 protein: CASSFLTYGRDGTEAFF
V gene: TRBV3-1/TRBV3-2; J gene: TRBJ1-2; D gene: TRBD1; clone size: once; CDR3 DNA: TGTGCCAGCAGCCAGCAGCGGGCAGGGGGCCGTATCTATGGCTACACCTTC; CDR3 protein: CASSQQRAGGRIYGYTF